Included here is one T cell receptor beta chain sequence, with context. Its antigen specificity is not known. Base-call qualities are not available, and no considerably larger clone is one nucleotide away. This sample was taken from a study of T cell responses to AZD1222 COVID-19 vaccine (dated by TCRdb to the early 2020s). Background for the entire study: Because spike-specific TCR depth and breadth did not differ between the two schedules, AZD1222 recipients who got a second dose at roughly 4 weeks were pooled with those who got a second dose at roughly 12 weeks. TCR sequencing was performed for over 230 trial participants, of whom some 200 were given two doses of AZD1222 and approximately 25 were given two doses of MenACWY control vaccine. Trial participants were enrolled by age into 18-55, 56-69 and 70-plus year subgroups, with about 150, 27 and 61 TCR-sequenced participants respectively.

The CDR3 regions of human TCRbeta chains were subjected to immunosequencing. On the study's bioinformatics: Repertoire TCRs were checked for matches against a reference library of SARS-CoV-2-specific TCRs that had been generated using the MIRA antigen-specificity platform. Breadth was defined as the fraction of unique TCRs that were SARS-CoV-2-associated. Depth was defined as the fraction of total T cells that were SARS-CoV-2-associated. Using the MIRA data, every spike-specific TCR was mapped to the spike region that the TCR reacted to and assigned to either a CD4 or a CD8 class. Log10-transformed breadth and depth values were compared by one-way ANOVA with Sidak's multiple comparisons tests. TCRdb stores this immuneACCESS table with in-frame sequences only. Part of the clones is absent; in the studies checked, under half of the shortfall reflects unresolved V genes, and no reason is known for the rest. Clone size and the V and J calls come from that table; the DNA yielded D and trimming. Within this sample are about 62,000 clones, with more than 70% of them counted one time only. About 14% of the sample is held by the ten biggest clonotypes.

Study-level results and caveats: CD4 TCRs associated with the vaccine covered the entire spike protein, and the dominant responses were in regions 160-218 and 743-854. The 56-69-year group was small, and its depth increase did not reach significance, likely because of low power. After two AZD1222 doses, spike-specific TCR breadth and depth were significantly higher than at day 0 and than in MenACWY recipients. Participants were mostly white British, with more females than males. The authors suggested clonal diversity may have been underestimated. Because no day 14 peak-response samples were available, repertoires were characterized only after the peak T cell response. Only five to seven AZD1222 recipients were SARS-CoV-2 seropositive at baseline, limiting conclusions about previously exposed vaccinees. Epitopes outside the regions mutated in the B.1.351 and B.1.1.7 variants were reportedly recognized by nearly half of the unique spike-specific TCRs.

The sample's time point label is to be understood as: baseline before first vaccination. Vaccinee samples were obtained from the UK trials COV001 and COV002, which included a single-blind randomized controlled phase 2/3 trial of AZD1222 (ChAdOx1 nCoV-19) in healthy adults. For TCRbeta chain sequencing, PBMC samples from trial participants were taken at day 0 and at day 28 after the second dose. The sequencing here drew on peripheral blood, taken on day 0 of AZD1222 vaccination. The source is an adult in good health.

The base sequence is TGTGCCAGCAGTGCTGGGGGGAGCTACGAGCAGTACTTC. The encoded protein is CASSAGGSYEQYF. This chain is built from TRBV28 and TRBJ2-7, and possibly TRBD2, on 6 matching bases. CDR1 is given as MDHEN and CDR2 as SYDVKM, both from the germline V gene. V gives up 5 bases and J gives up 3 bases, and the segment between their germline ends measures 11 bases. Its CDR3 holds 13 amino acids, cysteine through phenylalanine. The CDR3 DNA has 39 bases and is translated from base 1.